What follows is one TCR beta chain and its context. This clonotype was counted between two and nine times. What this receptor recognizes is not known. The record has no base qualities; no much larger clone is one base away. This record comes from a study of T cells in Graves' hyperthyroidism and ophthalmopathy (dated by TCRdb to between 2017 and 2020). Study-wide context: Peripheral blood was collected at initial diagnosis, before any treatment. After sampling, hyperthyroidism patients received methimazole starting at 30 mg daily, and ophthalmopathy patients received high-dose intravenous methylprednisolone. The roughly 91 discovery patients were randomly split 7:3 into training and test sets. Thyroid tissue and blood T-cell repertoires from several Graves' hyperthyroidism patients were also compared in the study. According to the paper, TCR Vbeta CDR3 sequencing was carried out on about 140 peripheral blood samples, which came from 40 to 45 ophthalmopathy, 75 or so hyperthyroidism and 17 progressor patients. TCR V-J signatures able to tell the groups apart were searched for in a discovery cohort of 95 to 100 patients, of whom roughly 42 had Graves' ophthalmopathy and roughly 58 had stable Graves' hyperthyroidism. An independent validation cohort of around 19 hyperthyroidism patients and 17 patients who later progressed to ophthalmopathy tested prospective prediction of ophthalmopathy. Beyond this particular receptor, the publication reports: In validation, the model predicted progression to ophthalmopathy a median of about 6 months before onset, with 70% to 71% sensitivity and about 72% specificity. A model built on a 13 V-J signature distinguished ophthalmopathy from stable hyperthyroidism, reaching about 89% sensitivity and 81% to 83% specificity in cross-validation and 80%/75% in testing. Sample size was not statistically predetermined, and blinding of investigators to group allocation was not performed. Most expanded thyroid clonotypes (frequency above 0.001) were also detected in blood, suggesting blood repertoires may reflect thyroid immune responses.

V loses 2 bases of germline sequence and J loses 2 bases, and the interval between the two ends is 24 bases. From the germline V gene, CDR1 is MDHEN and CDR2 is SYDVKM. The CDR3 contains 20 residues, cysteine and phenylalanine counted. The read is trimmed to its CDR3 DNA, 60 bases read in frame from base 1. The TCR beta CDR3 regions were amplified from RNA transcripts. The TCR CDR3 was subjected to a first round of RT-PCR using the HTBI primer set and the Qiagen OneStep RT-PCR kit. The libraries were constructed in a second round of multiplex PCR and then size-selected and purified. Sequencing of the libraries was done on an Illumina HiSeq2000 using paired-end 100 bp reads. The paper's processing steps were these. Raw data were processed with SOAPnuke, discarding reads with adapters, uncalled bases, mean Phred below 15, or no exact constant-primer or identifier match. High-quality paired reads were merged using COPE v1.2.5, and each unique nucleotide sequence was defined as a clonotype. MiTCR v1.1 was used to align the clonotypes against IMGT TRBV, TRBD and TRBJ reference segments. Analysis was restricted to V-J combinations with a frequency above 0.0001, which covered 99% to 99.2% of repertoires. A TCS score was defined as the ratio of F50 (clonal expansion) to E x V (chaos), with BLOSUM62-based TCRdist applied between CDR3 peptides within each V-J. Welch's t-statistics and random forest reduced 500 to 550 V-J features to about 12, which were used in a naive Bayes classifier (R e1071). The public reads were quality trimmed at Q25 with fastp and then assembled into clones with MiXCR by TCRdb, keeping productive beta chains. Each entry merges the rows of one CDR3 protein and shows their most common DNA and genes. TCRdb's processing, not the authors' own work, is the source of the V and J calls. The sample table contains a few hundred thousand distinct CDR3 sequences; only one count was recorded for roughly 16% of them. About 29% of the sample lies in the top ten.

In the ophthalmopathy patients, disease was moderately to severely active, with a Clinical Activity Score of 3 or more, a NOSPECS grade of 4 or more, and a duration of less than 3 months. The study excluded patients with uncontrolled infections, other autoimmune diseases, pregnancy or lactation. Diagnoses were established on the basis of clinical symptoms, serum thyroxine and TRAb, thyroid ultrasound, and orbital computed tomography. PBMCs were separated from 7.5 to 10 ml of fresh peripheral blood using Ficoll-Paque density gradient centrifugation. Total RNA was extracted using Trizol reagent, and RNA quality was assessed on an Agilent 2100 Bioanalyzer.

Sequenced sample: blood. This clonotype was sampled from a woman between 25 and 40 years old with Graves' ophthalmopathy. The rearrangement combines TRBV28 with TRBJ2-2, with TRBD1 as a weak D call on 7 bases. CDR3 loop: CASSLEGQGGRLDNTGELFF. The nucleotide sequence is given as TGTGCCAGCAGTTTAGAAGGCCAGGGGGGACGTCTAGACAACACCGGGGAGCTGTTTTTT. Full variable domain (CDR3 extended with the reference TRBV28 and TRBJ2-2 proteins): DVKVTQSSRYLVKRTGEKVFLECVQDMDHENMFWYRQDPGLGLRLIYFSYDVKMKEKGDIPEGYSVSREKKERFSLILESASTNQTSMYLCASSLEGQGGRLDNTGELFFGEGSRLTVL.